This T cell receptor beta chain was captured in a study of identical twins. Study findings and constraints: Memory repertoires showed no such pattern, whereas abundant cord blood beta clonotypes carried fewer insertions.

This clonotype showed up many times. The target antigen is unknown. The CDR3 is 14 residues long. CDR1 and CDR2 (germline): SGDLS, YYNGEE. V was shortened by 0 bases and J by 0 bases, with 5 bases between the two germline ends. Unique molecular identifiers were present on cDNA, and template switching added a universal primer site. TCRdb processed the 5' RACE reads anew with MiXCR; each CDR3 protein has one entry. The repertoire holds around 340,000 distinct CDR3 sequences, with 9% to 15% as singletons. These data also formed part of another study, on yellow fever vaccine responses in identical twins. That study adds: Reports say the vaccine T cell response in twins looked partly convergent and partly personalized.

The TCR originated in a young woman in good health. The chain employs TRBV9 and TRBJ2-3; D unresolved. The sequenced material came from CD8+ T cells sorted from blood. The CDR3 DNA is TGTGCCAGCAGCGTAGAGGCTAGCACAGATACGCAGTATTTT. Translating gives CASSVEASTDTQYF. The entire variable domain, with the rest obtained from reference TRBV9 and TRBJ2-3, is as follows: DSGVTQTPKHLITATGQRVTLRCSPRSGDLSVYWYQQSLDQGLQFLIQYYNGEERAKGNILERFSAQQFPDLHSELNLSSLELGDSALYFCASSVEASTDTQYFGPGTRLTVL.